These 16 T cell receptor beta chains originate from one sample sequenced in a study of blood T cell repertoires in COVID-19. Here immunoSEQ multiplex PCR was the method, and the copy in TCRdb shows in-frame clones only, minus some. The repertoire consists of roughly 240,000 clones, with about 82% occurring once and the leading ten covering about 9.3%. The sequenced sample consisted of PBMCs or T cells enriched from blood (not recorded which). The receptor source for this set is a woman between 50 and 59 years old with acute COVID-19.

The genes are TRBV10-3 and TRBJ2-7; 10 bases fit TRBD1. In germline, CDR1 is ENHRY, CDR2 SYGVKD. The V gene end was trimmed by 8 bases and the J gene end by 4 bases; junction bases not matched to a gene: 5. There are 13 residues in the CDR3. The CDR3 sequence: CAIGTGVTYEQYF. The CDR3, as DNA: TGTGCCATCGGGACAGGGGTTACGTACGAGCAGTACTTC.

The rearrangement uses TRBV19 and TRBJ1-2, with TRBD1 as a possible D gene (6 bases). The V end lost 4 bases, the J end lost 3 bases, and 12 bases lay between the germline ends. This CDR3 contains 14 residues. Germline V lookup: CDR1 LNHDA, CDR2 SQIVND (reference sequence). The CDR3 DNA reads as TGTGCCAGTAGTACCATCGGGACACACTATGGCTACACCTTC. Protein: CASSTIGTHYGYTF.

J is TRBJ1-6 and V is TRBV9; D might be TRBD1 (5 bases). This CDR3 is built from 16 residues. The germline V gene encodes CDR1 SGDLS and CDR2 YYNGEE. Trimming pared 4 bases from V and 6 bases from J, leaving 17 bases between. CDR3 DNA: TGTGCCAGCAGCCCGTTGGGCAGGGTTAGTAATTCACCCCTCCACTTT. Its protein is CASSPLGRVSNSPLHF.

The rearrangement uses TRBV5-1 and TRBJ1-1, with D perhaps TRBD1 (5 bases). Germline V CDR1 and CDR2: SGHRS, YFSETQ. The CDR3 contains 15 residues. The germline V and J ends were trimmed by 4 bases and 6 bases, with 19 bases remaining between them. CDR3 in amino acids: CASSMGRGFESEAFF. The CDR3 DNA reads as TGCGCCAGCAGCATGGGACGGGGGTTTGAATCTGAAGCTTTCTTT. Looking up the rest from reference TRBV5-1 and TRBJ1-1 gives the full variable domain: KAGVTQTPRYLIKTRGQQVTLSCSPISGHRSVSWYQQTPGQGLQFLFEYFSETQRNKGNFPGRFSGRQFSNSRSEMNVSTLELGDSALYLCASSMGRGFESEAFFGQGTRLTVV.

The chain recombines TRBV6-2 or TRBV6-3 with TRBJ1-5; 7 nucleotides line up with TRBD1. This CDR3 region has 15 residues. Germline V gene data show CDR1 as MNHEY and CDR2 as SVGEGT. V gave up 5 bases and J gave up 6 bases; unmatched junction bases: 10. For the CDR3, the DNA is TGTGCCAGCAGTCCGGGGGTCCAGGGGGTTCAGCCCCAGCATTTT. It codes for CASSPGVQGVQPQHF.

The chain joins TRBV25-1 to TRBJ2-2; D unresolved. Trimming pared 1 base from V and 7 bases from J, leaving 4 bases between. Germline V CDR1 and CDR2: MGHDK, SYGVNS. This CDR3 contains 12 residues. The CDR3 sequence is CASSEFSGELFF. CDR3 nucleotides: TGTGCCAGCAGTGAATTTAGCGGGGAGCTGTTTTTT.

J is TRBJ1-2 and V is TRBV5-1; D might be TRBD1 (5 bases). This CDR3 has 16 amino acids. The V end was cut by 5 bases, the J end by 8 bases, with 25 bases between. Germline V lookup: CDR1 SGHRS, CDR2 YFSETQ. DNA of the CDR3: TGCGCCAGCAGTTCCCACCTGACCACAGGCCCGAGCGGCTACACCTTC. It translates to CASSSHLTTGPSGYTF.

This chain joins TRBV5-4 and TRBJ2-5; 7 bases are a match to TRBD1. The CDR3 length is 16 residues. The V gene end was trimmed by 3 bases and the J gene end by 2 bases; junction bases not matched to a gene: 10. CDR1 is SGHNT, CDR2 YYREEE, per germline (reference sequence). In DNA, the CDR3 is TGTGCCAGCAGCTACCCAAGACAGGGAGCACAAGAGACCCAGTACTTC. Its translation is CASSYPRQGAQETQYF. The variable domain in full, with the rest retrieved from reference TRBV5-4 and TRBJ2-5, is ETGVTQSPTHLIKTRGQQVTLRCSSQSGHNTVSWYQQALGQGPQFIFQYYREEENGRGNFPPRFSGLQFPNYSSELNVNALELDDSALYLCASSYPRQGAQETQYFGPGTRLLVL.

J is TRBJ1-2 and V is TRBV14; TRBD1 is a possible D gene (5 bases). The CDR3 totals 15 residues. The germline CDR1 and CDR2 sequences are SGHDN and FVKESK. Trimming pared 4 bases from V and 0 bases from J, leaving 12 bases between. The CDR3 sequence is CASSRLTAPNYGYTF. The CDR3 DNA reads TGTGCCAGCAGCCGTTTGACAGCTCCTAACTATGGCTACACCTTC.

The rearrangement links TRBV2 to TRBJ1-3, with a possible D match to TRBD1 (6 bases). V was trimmed by 4 bases and J by 4 bases, leaving 17 bases between them. Germline V lookup: CDR1 SNHLY, CDR2 FYNNEI. The CDR3 spans 16 residues. The CDR3 region has the DNA TGTGCCAGCAGTGGGGCCGGACCCGGGACAGGAAACACCATATATTTT. As protein: CASSGAGPGTGNTIYF.

J is TRBJ2-1 and V is TRBV7-3, with a tentative D call TRBD1 (6 bases). The CDR3 has 14 residues. V lost 4 bases and J 7 bases, leaving 14 bases between the germline ends. Germline V gene data show CDR1 as SGHTA and CDR2 as FQGTGA. The CDR3 reads CASSSTGAANEQFF. Written as DNA, the CDR3 is TGTGCCAGCAGCTCGACAGGCGCAGCAAATGAGCAGTTCTTC.

This sequence joins TRBV3-1 (or the pseudogene TRBV3-2) and TRBJ1-2; a weak D match, TRBD1 (5 bases). Germline CDR1 is LGHDT and CDR2 is YNNKEL (reference sequence). Trimming shortened V by 1 base and J by 8 bases, and 17 bases separated the two germline ends. CDR3 length: 15 amino acids. In nucleotides, the CDR3 is TGTGCCAGCAGCCAAGGGCTAGATGGGGCGGTGGGCTACACCTTC. Amino acids: CASSQGLDGAVGYTF.

This sequence joins TRBV5-4 and TRBJ1-4; D is perhaps TRBD1 (6 bases). This CDR3 region has 14 residues. Germline V gene sequence: CDR1 SGHNT, CDR2 YYREEE (reference sequence). V was clipped by 2 bases and J by 7 bases, with 12 bases between them. The CDR3 coding sequence is TGTGCCAGCAGCTTACAGGGTGGTGGTGAAAAACTGTTTTTT. As protein: CASSLQGGGEKLFF.

V is TRBV6-5 and J is TRBJ2-3, with 7 bases lining up with TRBD1. This CDR3 spans 13 amino acids. CDR1 and CDR2 from the germline V gene are MNHEY and SVGAGI. V lost 5 bases, J lost 4 bases, and 3 bases stayed unmatched. CDR3 sequence (DNA): TGTGCCAGCAGTCCGACAGGGCCAGATACGCAGTATTTT. Encoded protein: CASSPTGPDTQYF.

This clone was picked up one time. Here the CDR3 DNA reads TGTGCCAGCAGTCCCATAAAGACGGGGGGCCCAGGTGAGCAGTTCTTC. Translation: CASSPIKTGGPGEQFF. The chain links TRBV11-2 to TRBJ2-1; a possible D gene is TRBD2 (7 bases). This CDR3 comprises 16 residues. V was cut by 6 bases and J by 9 bases, with 24 bases left in between. Germline V gene sequence: CDR1 SGHAT, CDR2 FQNNGV.

The CDR3 DNA sequence: TGTGCCAGCAGCGAGGGTTTGGGAAACACCATATATTTT. Translation gives CASSEGLGNTIYF. The V gene is TRBV7-3, the J gene TRBJ1-3; D is ambiguous. V gave up 5 bases and J gave up 4 bases, with 9 bases separating them. This CDR3 spans 13 amino acids. CDR1 SGHTA and CDR2 FQGTGA come from the germline V gene.